These 13 T cell receptor beta chains were sequenced from one sample in a study of blood T cell repertoires in COVID-19. The data were produced by immunoSEQ multiplex PCR, yet TCRdb's version contains in-frame clones alone and is incomplete. The repertoire holds about 150,000 clones, with around 81% as singletons. The sample consisted of PBMCs or T cells enriched from blood (not recorded which). The receptors derive from a woman aged 40 to 50 who had recovered from COVID-19.

This sequence joins TRBV7-9 and TRBJ1-1; TRBD1 aligns across 11 bases. CDR3 size: 14 residues. CDR1 SEHNR and CDR2 FQNEAQ come from the germline V gene (reference sequence). V shed 8 bases, J shed 1 base, and the junction held 3 bases outside the gene matches. The CDR3 loop is CASLGTGGNTEAFF. The CDR3 DNA follows: TGTGCCAGCCTCGGGACAGGGGGGAACACTGAAGCTTTCTTT.

The chain recombines TRBV18 with TRBJ1-2; 7 bases agree with TRBD1. Germline V gene data show CDR1 as KGHSH and CDR2 as LQKENI. Trimming removed 6 bases from V and 10 bases from J; junction bases left unmatched: 11. The CDR3 totals 13 residues. CDR3 region: CASSPGWQGDYTF. DNA of the CDR3: TGTGCCAGCTCTCCAGGATGGCAGGGGGACTACACCTTC.

This clone was picked up a small number of times. This chain connects TRBV2 to TRBJ1-2; no clear D gene. Trimming stripped 6 bases from V and 0 bases from J, with 17 bases between. The CDR3 is 16 amino acids. Germline V gives CDR1 SNHLY, CDR2 FYNNEI. The CDR3 nucleotides are TGTGCCAGCAGCCAGAATGTGGCGGTAACTAACTATGGCTACACCTTC. Translated, it gives CASSQNVAVTNYGYTF.

A single count supports this clone. The chain uses TRBV3-1 (or the pseudogene TRBV3-2) and TRBJ2-1; D may be TRBD1 (5 bases). Trimming removed 0 bases at V and 0 bases at J, with 6 bases between. This CDR3 is built from 15 residues. The germline V gene has CDR1 LGHDT and CDR2 YNNKEL (reference sequence). Here the CDR3 DNA reads TGTGCCAGCAGCCAAGACAGGGCCTCCTACAATGAGCAGTTCTTC. As protein: CASSQDRASYNEQFF.

This chain connects TRBV5-1 to TRBJ1-2; 11 nucleotides line up with TRBD1. The CDR3 consists of 17 residues. Germline loops: CDR1 SGHRS, CDR2 YFSETQ. Germline trimming cut 5 bases from V and 4 bases from J; bases unmatched to any gene: 13. The CDR3 bases are TGCGCCAGCAGTTTAGATAGACCGGGACAGGGGGTCTATGGCTACACCTTC. The encoded protein is CASSLDRPGQGVYGYTF. Full variable domain (remainder filled in from reference TRBV5-1 and TRBJ1-2): KAGVTQTPRYLIKTRGQQVTLSCSPISGHRSVSWYQQTPGQGLQFLFEYFSETQRNKGNFPGRFSGRQFSNSRSEMNVSTLELGDSALYLCASSLDRPGQGVYGYTFGSGTRLTVV.

The table lists this clone with a count of one. The V gene is TRBV19, the J gene TRBJ1-5; 11 bases fit TRBD1. The V gene's germline CDR1 is LNHDA and CDR2 SQIVND (reference sequence). The CDR3 has 16 amino acids. J lost 5 bases, V lost 6 bases, and 9 bases had no gene match. The CDR3 coding sequence is TGTGCCAGTAGCAAACTGCGGGACAGGGGGGATCAGCCCCAGCATTTT. This encodes CASSKLRDRGDQPQHF.

The chain couples TRBV7-9 to TRBJ2-3; 12 bases agree with TRBD1. The V and J ends lost 8 bases and 3 bases, in that order; junction bases with no gene match: 9. CDR3 length: 16 amino acids. Germline CDR1 SEHNR, CDR2 FQNEAQ (reference sequence). The CDR3 DNA follows: TGTGCCAGCGCGGGTCGGGGACAGGGGGCTACAGATACGCAGTATTTT. Its translation is CASAGRGQGATDTQYF.

The sample holds a few counts of this clone. CDR3: CASFPGGGGGLPEQYF. In nucleotides, the CDR3 is TGTGCCAGCTTCCCAGGAGGCGGCGGGGGGCTCCCCGAGCAGTACTTC. V gene TRBV6-6 combines with J gene TRBJ2-7; 8 bases fit TRBD2. CDR3 length: 16 residues. J was trimmed by 6 bases and V by 8 bases; bases with no gene match: 18. The germline gives CDR1 MNHNY, CDR2 SVGAGI (reference sequence).

V gene TRBV7-9 combines with J gene TRBJ1-2; 8 bases are a match to TRBD1. Germline values: CDR1 SEHNR, CDR2 FQNEAQ (reference sequence). The CDR3 loop spans 17 amino acids. The trim removed 2 bases at V and 3 bases at J, leaving 11 bases unmatched. The CDR3 is CASSLNAGGAYDYGYTF. CDR3 in DNA: TGTGCCAGCAGCTTAAATGCAGGGGGCGCGTACGACTATGGCTACACCTTC.

The rearrangement links TRBV30 to TRBJ1-2, with TRBD1 matching 7 bases. Germline V gene lookup returns CDR1 GTSNPN and CDR2 SVGIG (reference sequence). This CDR3 comprises 16 residues. After removal of 1 base from V and 2 bases from J, the junction contained 10 bases not matched to a gene. CDR3 sequence reads: CAWSEPTGTDNYGYTF. DNA for the CDR3: TGTGCCTGGAGTGAACCAACCGGGACAGACAACTATGGCTACACCTTC.

The rearrangement joins TRBV30 to TRBJ1-6; 7 nucleotides align to TRBD1. The J segment lost 0 bases and the V segment lost 8 bases, leaving 4 bases of the junction unmatched. The V gene's germline CDR1 is GTSNPN and CDR2 SVGIG (reference sequence). The CDR3 has 14 amino acids. The CDR3 protein is CAMTGSSYNSPLHF. The CDR3 coding sequence is TGTGCCATGACAGGGAGCTCCTATAATTCACCCCTCCACTTT.

This rearrangement joins TRBV30 to TRBJ2-7; tentatively, D is TRBD1 (6 bases). The length of the CDR3 is 10 residues. V was shortened by 8 bases and J by 5 bases, with 10 bases between the two germline ends. Germline loops: CDR1 GTSNPN, CDR2 SVGIG (reference sequence). CDR3 nucleotides: TGTGCCACTGGGGGCCACGAGCAGTACTTC. Translating gives CATGGHEQYF.

This clone was observed once. J is TRBJ1-6 and V is TRBV9; D unresolved. The V gene lost 4 bases and the J gene lost 4 bases, with 15 bases spanning the gap. The CDR3 totals 16 residues. Germline CDR1 reads SGDLS; CDR2 reads YYNGEE. The CDR3 sequence is CASSPLRLPYNSPLHF. The CDR3 DNA is TGTGCCAGCAGCCCACTACGCCTACCTTATAATTCACCCCTCCACTTT.